This T cell receptor (beta chain) was observed in a study of T cells in Graves' hyperthyroidism and ophthalmopathy (dated 2019 in TCRdb). Background for the entire study: Peripheral blood was collected at initial diagnosis, before any treatment. Whether ophthalmopathy could be predicted prospectively was tested in an independent validation cohort made up of under 20 hyperthyroidism patients plus 17 patients who later progressed to ophthalmopathy. After sampling, hyperthyroidism patients received methimazole starting at 30 mg daily, and ophthalmopathy patients received high-dose intravenous methylprednisolone. A discovery cohort of around 98 patients, fewer than 50 with Graves' ophthalmopathy and approximately 55 with stable Graves' hyperthyroidism, was used to find distinguishing TCR V-J signatures. The study also compared thyroid tissue and blood T-cell repertoires from about six Graves' hyperthyroidism patients. The 100 discovery patients were randomly divided into training and test sets at a 7:3 ratio. The paper describes TCR Vbeta CDR3 sequencing of 130 to 150 peripheral blood samples, made up of some 40 ophthalmopathy patients, more than 70 hyperthyroidism patients and roughly 17 progressor patients.

This clonotype was recorded many times. Its antigen is currently not known. Per-base qualities were not stored, and no clone one base away is much larger. V sheds 4 bases and J sheds 6 bases, leaving 13 bases between their ends. According to the germline V gene (reference sequence), CDR1 reads GTSNPN and CDR2 reads SVGIG. The CDR3 sequence holds 14 residues, the cysteine and phenylalanine included. The DNA shown is the 42-base CDR3, in frame from base 1. The TCR beta CDR3 regions were amplified from RNA transcripts. A first-round RT-PCR of the TCR CDR3 used the HTBI primer set with the Qiagen OneStep RT-PCR kit. Libraries were constructed in a second round of multiplex PCR, after which size selection and purification were carried out. Paired-end sequencing of the libraries was performed with 100 bp reads on an Illumina HiSeq2000. Regarding the original processing steps: SOAPnuke was used to process the raw data, with reads discarded if the reads contained adapters or uncalled bases, had a mean Phred below 15, or lacked an exact constant-primer or identifier match. High-quality paired reads were merged using COPE v1.2.5, and each unique nucleotide sequence was defined as a clonotype. Clonotypes were aligned to IMGT TRBV, TRBD and TRBJ reference segments using MiTCR v1.1. Analysis was restricted to V-J combinations with a frequency above 0.0001, which covered 99% to 99.2% of repertoires. A TCS score was defined as the ratio between F50 (clonal expansion) and ExV (chaos), using BLOSUM62-based TCRdist between CDR3 peptides within each V-J. Welch's t-statistics and random forest reduced roughly 540 V-J features to 13, which were used in a naive Bayes classifier (R e1071). TCRdb handled the public reads itself, with Q25 trimming in fastp and clone calling in MiXCR, and kept productive beta chains. Merged by CDR3 protein, the rows form single entries marked with the most common genes and DNA. TCRdb's processing, not the authors', yielded these V and J calls. This sample lists roughly 400,000 distinct CDR3 sequences; around 15% were detected once. The ten largest clones represent approximately 29% of the sample.

Ophthalmopathy patients had moderately to severely active disease, with a Clinical Activity Score of 3 or more, a NOSPECS grade of 4 or more, and a disease duration of less than 3 months. Patients with uncontrolled infections, other autoimmune diseases, pregnancy or lactation were excluded. Diagnoses were based on clinical symptoms, serum thyroxine and TRAb, thyroid ultrasound and orbital computed tomography. PBMCs were separated from roughly 10 ml of fresh peripheral blood using Ficoll-Paque density gradient centrifugation. Trizol reagent was used to extract total RNA, and RNA quality was then checked on an Agilent 2100 Bioanalyzer. On the study overall, not on this receptor specifically: Ophthalmopathy was separated from stable hyperthyroidism by a 13 V-J signature model, with around 90% sensitivity and roughly 81% specificity obtained in cross-validation and 80%/75% obtained in testing. Blood samples also contained most of the expanded thyroid clonotypes (frequency above 0.001), which suggests that blood repertoires may reflect thyroid immune responses. No statistical method was used to set the sample size in advance, and investigators knew the group allocation. In validation, the model predicted progression to ophthalmopathy with approximately 71% sensitivity and approximately 74% specificity, a median of about 6.7 months before onset.

The chain is assembled from TRBV30 and TRBJ1-6; TRBD1 is possibly the D segment (6 matching bases). The material sequenced was blood. The sequence came from a man in his forties or fifties with Graves' ophthalmopathy. The DNA reads as follows: TGTGCCTGGAATACCGGGGACATTAATTCACCCCTCCACTTT. Its protein product is CAWNTGDINSPLHF.